These T cell receptor beta chains were read from a single sample in a study of blood T cell repertoires in COVID-19. The table came from immunoSEQ multiplex PCR; TCRdb's copy has only in-frame clones and leaves some out. This table holds roughly 220,000 clones, 80% to 90% found once. Sequencing was carried out using peripheral blood. All receptors come from a man between 25 and 39 years old with active or convalescent COVID-19. Both conserved end residues are part of each CDR3. The order of the fields is J gene, CDR3 length, clone size, V gene, D gene, CDR3 protein, CDR3 DNA. D genes are given only for firm matches. Clone size is shown for a subset of rows, as once, few, many or a class of expanded clone.

J gene: TRBJ2-3
CDR3 length: 13
clone size: -
V gene: TRBV6-2/TRBV6-3
D gene: -
CDR3 protein: CASSRMETDTQYF
CDR3 DNA: TGTGCCAGCAGTCGTATGGAGACGGATACGCAGTATTTT

J gene: TRBJ2-7
CDR3 length: 18
clone size: few
V gene: TRBV5-1
D gene: TRBD2
CDR3 protein: CASSLRPGTSGGSYEQYF
CDR3 DNA: TGCGCCAGCAGCTTGCGACCCGGGACTAGCGGGGGTTCCTACGAGCAGTACTTC

J gene: TRBJ1-5
CDR3 length: 16
clone size: once
V gene: TRBV19
D gene: TRBD1
CDR3 protein: CASSVTGGWGGQPQHF
CDR3 DNA: TGTGCCAGTAGTGTGACAGGGGGCTGGGGCGGTCAGCCCCAGCATTTT

J gene: TRBJ1-5
CDR3 length: 13
clone size: once
V gene: TRBV4-1
D gene: -
CDR3 protein: CASSQDLEQPQHF
CDR3 DNA: TGCGCCAGCAGCCAAGATTTAGAACAGCCCCAGCATTTT

J gene: TRBJ1-1
CDR3 length: 11
clone size: -
V gene: TRBV20-1
D gene: TRBD1
CDR3 protein: CSADGTVEAFF
CDR3 DNA: TGCAGTGCAGATGGGACAGTGGAAGCTTTCTTT

J gene: TRBJ2-5
CDR3 length: 18
clone size: -
V gene: TRBV3-1/TRBV3-2
D gene: TRBD2
CDR3 protein: CASSQDWLAGRAQETQYF
CDR3 DNA: TGTGCCAGCAGCCAAGATTGGCTAGCGGGTAGGGCCCAAGAGACCCAGTACTTC

J gene: TRBJ2-3
CDR3 length: 15
clone size: -
V gene: TRBV5-4
D gene: TRBD2
CDR3 protein: CASSLSGGRWNTQYF
CDR3 DNA: TGTGCCAGCAGCTTATCCGGCGGGAGGTGGAATACGCAGTATTTT

J gene: TRBJ2-1
CDR3 length: 14
clone size: -
V gene: TRBV9
D gene: TRBD2
CDR3 protein: CASSVQTSGGALLF
CDR3 DNA: TGTGCCAGCAGCGTCCAGACTAGCGGGGGGGCTTTGCTCTTC

J gene: TRBJ1-1
CDR3 length: 14
clone size: -
V gene: TRBV5-6
D gene: -
CDR3 protein: CASSAGGGSPLTFF
CDR3 DNA: TGTGCCAGCAGCGCAGGTGGGGGGAGCCCGTTAACTTTCTTT

J gene: TRBJ2-5
CDR3 length: 13
clone size: -
V gene: TRBV13
D gene: TRBD1
CDR3 protein: CASSFDRDETQYF
CDR3 DNA: TGTGCCAGCAGCTTTGACAGGGACGAGACCCAGTACTTC

J gene: TRBJ1-2
CDR3 length: 14
clone size: -
V gene: TRBV7-9
D gene: TRBD1
CDR3 protein: CATDRARPNYGYTF
CDR3 DNA: TGTGCCACCGACAGGGCTAGGCCTAACTATGGCTACACCTTC

J gene: TRBJ1-1
CDR3 length: 16
clone size: few
V gene: TRBV5-1
D gene: -
CDR3 protein: CASSPGQRTQNTEAFF
CDR3 DNA: TGCGCCAGCAGCCCCGGCCAGCGGACTCAGAACACTGAAGCTTTCTTT

J gene: TRBJ2-1
CDR3 length: 19
clone size: -
V gene: TRBV7-2
D gene: TRBD2
CDR3 protein: CASSLVGTSGGVSYNEQFF
CDR3 DNA: TGTGCCAGCAGCTTAGTTGGGACTAGCGGGGGGGTCTCCTACAATGAGCAGTTCTTC

J gene: TRBJ1-5
CDR3 length: 15
clone size: -
V gene: TRBV5-1
D gene: -
CDR3 protein: CASSLVAGLNQPQHF
CDR3 DNA: TGCGCCAGCAGCTTGGTGGCAGGGCTCAATCAGCCCCAGCATTTT

J gene: TRBJ1-2
CDR3 length: 13
clone size: -
V gene: TRBV14
D gene: -
CDR3 protein: CASSQDQQYGYTF
CDR3 DNA: TGTGCCAGCAGCCAAGATCAACAGTATGGCTACACCTTC

J gene: TRBJ1-1
CDR3 length: 11
clone size: -
V gene: TRBV7-9
D gene: TRBD1
CDR3 protein: CASSQGQGAFF
CDR3 DNA: TGTGCCAGCAGCCAGGGACAGGGAGCTTTCTTT

J gene: TRBJ2-7
CDR3 length: 16
clone size: few
V gene: TRBV4-1
D gene: -
CDR3 protein: CASSQVYSGKSLEQYF
CDR3 DNA: TGCGCCAGCAGCCAAGTATACTCAGGGAAATCCCTCGAGCAGTACTTC

J gene: TRBJ1-5
CDR3 length: 15
clone size: -
V gene: TRBV28
D gene: -
CDR3 protein: CASTPTGYSNQPQHF
CDR3 DNA: TGTGCCAGCACCCCGACAGGTTATAGCAATCAGCCCCAGCATTTT

J gene: TRBJ2-7
CDR3 length: 15
clone size: -
V gene: TRBV5-4
D gene: TRBD2
CDR3 protein: CASSLPGGGAYEQYF
CDR3 DNA: TGTGCCAGCAGCTTGCCTGGCGGGGGGGCCTACGAGCAGTACTTC

J gene: TRBJ1-3
CDR3 length: 14
clone size: -
V gene: TRBV30
D gene: TRBD1
CDR3 protein: CAWRDRGSGNTIYF
CDR3 DNA: TGTGCCTGGAGGGACAGGGGTTCTGGAAACACCATATATTTT

J gene: TRBJ1-2
CDR3 length: 14
clone size: -
V gene: TRBV19
D gene: -
CDR3 protein: CASSIRQGQDGYTF
CDR3 DNA: TGTGCCAGTAGTATCCGGCAGGGGCAGGATGGCTACACCTTC

J gene: TRBJ1-1
CDR3 length: 15
clone size: -
V gene: TRBV7-9
D gene: -
CDR3 protein: CASNRRGGARVEAFF
CDR3 DNA: TGTGCCAGCAACCGCCGCGGGGGGGCGCGTGTTGAAGCTTTCTTT

J gene: TRBJ1-1
CDR3 length: 13
clone size: -
V gene: TRBV6-5
D gene: -
CDR3 protein: CASSWTEGTEAFF
CDR3 DNA: TGTGCCAGCAGTTGGACAGAAGGCACTGAAGCTTTCTTT

J gene: TRBJ1-5
CDR3 length: 16
clone size: -
V gene: TRBV19
D gene: -
CDR3 protein: CASSMRGGNSNQPQHF
CDR3 DNA: TGTGCCAGTAGTATGCGAGGGGGAAATAGCAATCAGCCCCAGCATTTT

J gene: TRBJ1-2
CDR3 length: 12
clone size: -
V gene: TRBV7-9
D gene: TRBD1
CDR3 protein: CASSLTGDGYTF
CDR3 DNA: TGTGCCAGCAGCCTTACAGGGGATGGCTACACCTTC

J gene: TRBJ1-1
CDR3 length: 16
clone size: -
V gene: TRBV7-9
D gene: -
CDR3 protein: CASSPTTGHVNTEAFF
CDR3 DNA: TGTGCCAGCAGCCCAACCACCGGACATGTGAACACTGAAGCTTTCTTT

J gene: TRBJ2-7
CDR3 length: 11
clone size: -
V gene: TRBV28
D gene: -
CDR3 protein: CASSSRGEQYF
CDR3 DNA: TGTGCCAGCAGCTCTCGGGGCGAGCAGTACTTC

J gene: TRBJ1-2
CDR3 length: 14
clone size: -
V gene: TRBV19
D gene: TRBD1
CDR3 protein: CASSTQGATGGYTF
CDR3 DNA: TGTGCCAGTAGTACCCAGGGGGCGACGGGTGGCTACACCTTC

J gene: TRBJ1-5
CDR3 length: 15
clone size: -
V gene: TRBV28
D gene: -
CDR3 protein: CASSLYAVGYQPQHF
CDR3 DNA: TGTGCCAGCAGTTTATATGCGGTAGGTTATCAGCCCCAGCATTTT

J gene: TRBJ1-1
CDR3 length: 15
clone size: -
V gene: TRBV6-5
D gene: -
CDR3 protein: CASSSLGGGGTEAFF
CDR3 DNA: TGTGCCAGCAGTTCTTTGGGGGGCGGGGGCACTGAAGCTTTCTTT

J gene: TRBJ2-1
CDR3 length: 15
clone size: once
V gene: TRBV28
D gene: TRBD1
CDR3 protein: CASSLGTGDYNEQFF
CDR3 DNA: TGTGCCAGCAGTTTAGGGACAGGGGATTACAATGAGCAGTTCTTC

J gene: TRBJ2-3
CDR3 length: 13
clone size: -
V gene: TRBV7-2
D gene: -
CDR3 protein: CASSFRGSDTQYF
CDR3 DNA: TGTGCCAGCAGCTTTCGGGGTTCAGATACGCAGTATTTT

J gene: TRBJ2-1
CDR3 length: 14
clone size: once
V gene: TRBV4-1
D gene: TRBD2
CDR3 protein: CASSQEGQRGAGFF
CDR3 DNA: TGCGCCAGCAGCCAAGAAGGGCAGCGGGGGGCCGGGTTCTTC

J gene: TRBJ2-1
CDR3 length: 15
clone size: -
V gene: TRBV5-6
D gene: -
CDR3 protein: CASSFGLGNVNEQFF
CDR3 DNA: TGTGCCAGCAGCTTTGGGCTTGGAAATGTAAATGAGCAGTTCTTC

J gene: TRBJ2-1
CDR3 length: 13
clone size: -
V gene: TRBV12-3/TRBV12-4
D gene: -
CDR3 protein: CASSLISRNEQFF
CDR3 DNA: TGTGCCAGCAGTTTAATTTCGCGGAATGAGCAGTTCTTC

J gene: TRBJ1-1
CDR3 length: 12
clone size: -
V gene: TRBV12-3/TRBV12-4
D gene: -
CDR3 protein: CASSFQGTEAFF
CDR3 DNA: TGTGCCAGCAGTTTCCAGGGGACTGAAGCTTTCTTT

J gene: TRBJ1-1
CDR3 length: 13
clone size: -
V gene: TRBV2
D gene: -
CDR3 protein: CASSDRPNTEAFF
CDR3 DNA: TGTGCCAGCAGTGACAGGCCGAACACTGAAGCTTTCTTT

J gene: TRBJ2-1
CDR3 length: 15
clone size: -
V gene: TRBV19
D gene: -
CDR3 protein: CASSIPAGGLDEQFF
CDR3 DNA: TGTGCCAGTAGTATTCCAGCAGGGGGACTCGATGAGCAGTTCTTC

J gene: TRBJ2-7
CDR3 length: 15
clone size: -
V gene: TRBV4-3
D gene: TRBD2
CDR3 protein: CASSRGTSGSYEQYF
CDR3 DNA: TGCGCCAGCAGCCGAGGGACTAGCGGCTCCTACGAGCAGTACTTC

J gene: TRBJ2-3
CDR3 length: 16
clone size: -
V gene: TRBV15
D gene: -
CDR3 protein: CATSRDPGGSTDTQYF
CDR3 DNA: TGTGCCACCAGCAGAGATCCCGGGGGAAGCACAGATACGCAGTATTTT

J gene: TRBJ2-1
CDR3 length: 20
clone size: -
V gene: TRBV30
D gene: TRBD1
CDR3 protein: CAWSSPDRGVQFGTYNEQFF
CDR3 DNA: TGTGCCTGGAGTTCCCCGGACAGGGGCGTCCAATTCGGCACCTACAATGAGCAGTTCTTC

J gene: TRBJ1-1
CDR3 length: 15
clone size: -
V gene: TRBV19
D gene: TRBD1
CDR3 protein: CASSRPGGLGTEAFF
CDR3 DNA: TGTGCCAGTAGTAGGCCAGGGGGCTTGGGGACTGAAGCTTTCTTT

J gene: TRBJ2-7
CDR3 length: 13
clone size: -
V gene: TRBV28
D gene: -
CDR3 protein: CASSSLPRSVVGF
CDR3 DNA: TGTGCCAGCAGCTCCTTGCCACGTTCGGTGGTCGGCTTC

J gene: TRBJ1-4
CDR3 length: 15
clone size: -
V gene: TRBV30
D gene: TRBD1
CDR3 protein: CAWRTGTATNEKLFF
CDR3 DNA: TGTGCCTGGAGAACGGGGACAGCAACTAATGAAAAACTGTTTTTT